This TCR beta chain was obtained from a study of T cell responses to AZD1222 COVID-19 vaccine. TCRdb's table, derived via immunoSEQ multiplex PCR, lists solely in-frame clones and lacks some. The sample yields roughly 100,000 clones, around 83% seen once. Findings of the study overall: Among those given AZD1222, only five to seven were seropositive at baseline. Nearly half of unique spike-specific TCRs reportedly avoided B.1.351 and B.1.1.7 mutated regions.

Trimming removed 5 bases from V and 7 bases from J, with 9 bases in between. CDR3 length: 12 residues. CDR1 and CDR2 from the germline V gene are SEHNR and FQNEAQ (reference sequence). A single count supports this clone. What it recognizes is unknown. This sequence was found in an adult in good health. The chain recombines TRBV7-9 with TRBJ2-1, with a possible D match to TRBD2 (6 bases). This specimen was peripheral blood, taken on day 0 of AZD1222 vaccination. CDR3 protein: CASSRDWNEQFF. DNA of the CDR3: TGTGCCAGCAGCCGGGACTGGAATGAGCAGTTCTTC. Full variable domain (outside the CDR3, taken from reference TRBV7-9 and TRBJ2-1): DTGVSQNPRHKITKRGQNVTFRCDPISEHNRLYWYRQTLGQGPEFLTYFQNEAQLEKSRLLSDRFSAERPKGSFSTLEIQRTEQGDSAMYLCASSRDWNEQFFGPGTRLTVL.